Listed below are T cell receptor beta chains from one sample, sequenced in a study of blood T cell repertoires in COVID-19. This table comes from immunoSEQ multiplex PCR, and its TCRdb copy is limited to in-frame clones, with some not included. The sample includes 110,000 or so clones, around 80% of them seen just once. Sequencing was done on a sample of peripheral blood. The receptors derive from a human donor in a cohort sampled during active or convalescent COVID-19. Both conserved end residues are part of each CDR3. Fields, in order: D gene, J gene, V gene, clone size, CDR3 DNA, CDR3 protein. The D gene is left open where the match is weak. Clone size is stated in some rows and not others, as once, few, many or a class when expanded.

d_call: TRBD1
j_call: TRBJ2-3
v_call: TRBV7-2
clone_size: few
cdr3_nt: TGTGCCAGCAGCTTAGCCCCGGGACAGGGGGTGACAGATACGCAGTATTTT
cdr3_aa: CASSLAPGQGVTDTQYF

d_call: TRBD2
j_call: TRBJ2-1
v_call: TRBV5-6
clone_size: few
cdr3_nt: TGTGCCAGCAGCTTGGGCGGGAGTAGGGAGCAGTTCTTC
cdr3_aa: CASSLGGSREQFF

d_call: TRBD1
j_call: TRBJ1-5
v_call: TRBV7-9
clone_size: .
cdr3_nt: TGTGCCAGCCAGAGCGGCAGGGGGGATAGCAATCAGCCCCAGCATTTT
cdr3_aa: CASQSGRGDSNQPQHF

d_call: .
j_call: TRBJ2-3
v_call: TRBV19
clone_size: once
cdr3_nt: TGTGCCAGTAGTGCAGACGGCGGGGCGAGAGGTACGCAGTATTTT
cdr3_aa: CASSADGGARGTQYF

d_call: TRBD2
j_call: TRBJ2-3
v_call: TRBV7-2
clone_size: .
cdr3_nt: TGTGCCAGCAGCTCATTAAGGACTAGCAATTCGCAGTATTTT
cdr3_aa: CASSSLRTSNSQYF

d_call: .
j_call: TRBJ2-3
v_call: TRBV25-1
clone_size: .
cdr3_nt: TGTGCCAGCACCACCCCGGGAAGAACGCAGTATTTT
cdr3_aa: CASTTPGRTQYF

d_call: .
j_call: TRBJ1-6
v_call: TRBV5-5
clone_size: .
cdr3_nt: TGTGCCAGCAGCTTACAGGGACCACCATATAATTCACCCCTCCACTTT
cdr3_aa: CASSLQGPPYNSPLHF

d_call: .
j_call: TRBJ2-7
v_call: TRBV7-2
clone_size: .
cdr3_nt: TGTGCCAGCAGCTTAGTTGCCAGGGCGACCGCCTACGAGCAGTACTTC
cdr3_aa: CASSLVARATAYEQYF

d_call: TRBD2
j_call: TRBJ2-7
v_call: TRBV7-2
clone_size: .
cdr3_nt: TGTGCCAGCAGCTGGACTAGCGGGGGGGCCGAGCAGTACTTC
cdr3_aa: CASSWTSGGAEQYF

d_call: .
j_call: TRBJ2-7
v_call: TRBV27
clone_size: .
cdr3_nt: TGTGCCAGCAGTTTATCGGGAGGAACTTACGAGCAGTACTTC
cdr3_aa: CASSLSGGTYEQYF

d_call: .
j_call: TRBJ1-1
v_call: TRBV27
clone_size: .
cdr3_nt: TGTGCCAGCAGCCCCCAGGTCGGACAGCTCAACACTGAAGCTTTCTTT
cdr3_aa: CASSPQVGQLNTEAFF

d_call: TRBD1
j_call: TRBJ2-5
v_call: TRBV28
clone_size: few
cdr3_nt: TGTGCCAGCAGTTTGGCAGGGGGCCGCCGGGAGACCCAGTACTTC
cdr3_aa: CASSLAGGRRETQYF

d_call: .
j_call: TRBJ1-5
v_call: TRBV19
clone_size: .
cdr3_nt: TGTGCCAGTAGTATAGTTCAGGGTAACAATCAGCCCCAGCATTTT
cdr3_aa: CASSIVQGNNQPQHF

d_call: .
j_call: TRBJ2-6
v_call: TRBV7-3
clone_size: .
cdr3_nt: TGTGCCAGCAGCATAAACGGACAGAGCTCTGGGGCCAACGTCCTGACTTTC
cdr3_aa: CASSINGQSSGANVLTF

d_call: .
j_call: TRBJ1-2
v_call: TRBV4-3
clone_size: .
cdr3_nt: TGCGCCAGCAGCCAAGGACGGGTTAACTATGGCTACACCTTC
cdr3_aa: CASSQGRVNYGYTF

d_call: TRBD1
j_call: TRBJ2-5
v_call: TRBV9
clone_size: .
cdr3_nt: TGTGCCAGCAGCGGCCCCCAGGGGGCGGTAGGGACCCAGTACTTC
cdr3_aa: CASSGPQGAVGTQYF

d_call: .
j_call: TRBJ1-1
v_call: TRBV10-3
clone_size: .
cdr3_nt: TGTGCCATCAGGACAACAGGAGACAACACTGAAGCTTTCTTT
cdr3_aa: CAIRTTGDNTEAFF

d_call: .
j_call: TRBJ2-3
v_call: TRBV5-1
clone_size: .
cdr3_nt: TGCGCCAGCAGCGCCTACAGGGCAGGTACGCAGTATTTT
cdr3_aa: CASSAYRAGTQYF

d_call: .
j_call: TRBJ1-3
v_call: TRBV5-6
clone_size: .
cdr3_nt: TGTGCCAGCAGCTTGGAGGCGCGGAGGGGGGGCACCATATATTTT
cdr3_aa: CASSLEARRGGTIYF

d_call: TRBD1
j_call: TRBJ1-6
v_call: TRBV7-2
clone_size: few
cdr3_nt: TGTGCCAGCAGGACGACAGGGGGCCGGTCACCCCTCCACTTT
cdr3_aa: CASRTTGGRSPLHF

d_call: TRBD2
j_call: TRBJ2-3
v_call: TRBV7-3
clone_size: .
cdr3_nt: TGTGCCAGCAGCTCCGGACTAGCGGTAGATACGCAGTATTTT
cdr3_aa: CASSSGLAVDTQYF

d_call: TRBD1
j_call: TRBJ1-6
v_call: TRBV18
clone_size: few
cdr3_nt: TGTGCCAGCTCACCCGACAGGGGGAATTCACCCCTCCACTTT
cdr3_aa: CASSPDRGNSPLHF

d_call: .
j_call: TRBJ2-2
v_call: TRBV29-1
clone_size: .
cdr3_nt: TGCAGCGTTGAAAAGACAGGAACAAACACCGGGGAGCTGTTTTTT
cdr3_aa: CSVEKTGTNTGELFF

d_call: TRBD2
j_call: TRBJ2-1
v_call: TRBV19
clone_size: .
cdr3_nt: TGTGCCAGTCGGAGCGGGATCTACAATGAGCAGTTCTTC
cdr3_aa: CASRSGIYNEQFF

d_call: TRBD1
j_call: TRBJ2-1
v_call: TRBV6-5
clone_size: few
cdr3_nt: TGTGCCAGCAGTTACTTAGGACAGGGCGGGTTCAATGAGCAGTTCTTC
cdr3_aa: CASSYLGQGGFNEQFF

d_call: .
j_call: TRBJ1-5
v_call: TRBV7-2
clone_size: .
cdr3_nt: TGTGCCAGCAGCTTATACCAGGGTCCCAATCAGCCCCAGCATTTT
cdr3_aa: CASSLYQGPNQPQHF

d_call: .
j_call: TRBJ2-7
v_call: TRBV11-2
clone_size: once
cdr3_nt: TGTGCCAGCAGCTTAGCAGTGCCGACAGCGCTCTACGAGCAGTACTTC
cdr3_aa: CASSLAVPTALYEQYF

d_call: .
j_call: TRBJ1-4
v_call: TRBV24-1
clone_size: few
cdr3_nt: TGTGCCACCAGCGGGAGTGGGGCAACTAATGAAAAACTGTTTTTT
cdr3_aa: CATSGSGATNEKLFF

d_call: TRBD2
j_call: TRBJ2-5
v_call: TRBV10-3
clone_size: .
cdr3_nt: TGTGCCACAAGTAAAGGGGTAGCGGGAAGTTCAGAGACCCAGTACTTC
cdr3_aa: CATSKGVAGSSETQYF

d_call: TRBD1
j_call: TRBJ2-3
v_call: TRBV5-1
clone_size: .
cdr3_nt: TGCGCCAGCAGCGCGCCGCCGGGACAGGGGTCTACAGATACGCAGTATTTT
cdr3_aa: CASSAPPGQGSTDTQYF

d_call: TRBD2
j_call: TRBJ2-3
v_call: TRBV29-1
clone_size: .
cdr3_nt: TGCAGCGTTGAACCTAGCGGGGTAGTTTTCGATACGCAGTATTTT
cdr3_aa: CSVEPSGVVFDTQYF

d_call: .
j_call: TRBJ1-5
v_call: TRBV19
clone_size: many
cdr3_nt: TGTGCCAGTAGTATATGGGCCCTTCGTCAGCCCCAGCATTTT
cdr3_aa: CASSIWALRQPQHF

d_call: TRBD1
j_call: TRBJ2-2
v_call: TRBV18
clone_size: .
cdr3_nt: TGTGCCAGCTCACCACCGACAGGGGGGATAACCGGGGAGCTGTTTTTT
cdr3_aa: CASSPPTGGITGELFF

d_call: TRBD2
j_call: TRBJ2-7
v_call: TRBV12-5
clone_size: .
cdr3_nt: TGTGCCGGGGGGGCAGGTCCGTTCCTAGGGCAGTACTTC
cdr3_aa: CAGGAGPFLGQYF

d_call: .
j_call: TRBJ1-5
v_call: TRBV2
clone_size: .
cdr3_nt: TGTGCCAGCAGTGCAGGGAATCAGCCCCAGCATTTT
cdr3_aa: CASSAGNQPQHF